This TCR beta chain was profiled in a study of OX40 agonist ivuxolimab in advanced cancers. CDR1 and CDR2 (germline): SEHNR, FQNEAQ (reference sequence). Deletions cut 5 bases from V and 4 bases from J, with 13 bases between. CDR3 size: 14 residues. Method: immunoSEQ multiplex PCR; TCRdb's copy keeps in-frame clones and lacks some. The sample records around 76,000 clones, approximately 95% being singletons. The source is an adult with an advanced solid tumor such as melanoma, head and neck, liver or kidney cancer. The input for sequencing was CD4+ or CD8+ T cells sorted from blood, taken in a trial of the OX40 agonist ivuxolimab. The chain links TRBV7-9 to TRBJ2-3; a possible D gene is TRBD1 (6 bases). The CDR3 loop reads CASSTTGSADTQYF. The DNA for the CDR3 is TGTGCCAGCAGCACAACAGGGTCCGCAGATACGCAGTATTTT.